The 27 T cell receptor beta chains listed next were all sequenced from one sample in a study of synovial regulatory T cells in juvenile arthritis. Profiled with immunoSEQ multiplex PCR; TCRdb holds only in-frame clones, not every one. The listing contains over a thousand clones. Synovial fluid was collected with matched peripheral blood from each patient with active arthritis. Sequenced input: Treg cells from the synovium. These receptors originate from a donor younger than 35 with juvenile idiopathic arthritis.

CDR3: CASTSGGTYEQYF. The chain uses TRBV6-5 and TRBJ2-7; TCRdb outputs TRBD2, but without DNA this stays unchecked. This CDR3 contains 13 residues. No DNA has been recorded. Germline values: CDR1 MNHEY, CDR2 SVGAGI.

Measured by frequency, this clone is medium-sized (0.01 to 0.1%). CDR3 sequence: CASSQDHGGSGYTF. The chain recombines TRBV4-1 with TRBJ1-2. This CDR3 is 14 amino acids long. Only the protein sequence is given. Germline V lookup: CDR1 MGHRA, CDR2 YSYEKL.

V is TRBV9 and J is TRBJ2-1; checking the TCRdb D call of TRBD2 is not possible without DNA. Per germline, CDR1 SGDLS and CDR2 YYNGEE. The CDR3 has 13 amino acids. DNA for this receptor is not on file. The CDR3 protein is CASSVGRYNEQFF.

Its frequency marks this clone as medium-sized. CDR3 in amino acids: CASRSGTGSCCEQYF. The chain is built from TRBV6-9 and TRBJ2-7; TCRdb reports TRBD1, a call that lacks DNA to check it against. CDR1 and CDR2 from the germline V gene are MNHGY and SVAAGI. The length of the CDR3 is 15 residues. No DNA appears here.

This clone counts as medium-sized by frequency. The chain joins TRBV19 to TRBJ1-3; the TCRdb call, TRBD1, lacks DNA for checking. The CDR3 loop spans 14 amino acids. No nucleotide data were recorded. CDR1 and CDR2 from the germline V gene are LNHDA and SQIVND (reference sequence). CDR3 amino acids: CASRTPSSGNTIYF.

This clone is medium-sized (0.01 to 0.1%) by frequency. V is TRBV6-1 and J is TRBJ1-2; TCRdb designates TRBD1, a call that cannot be tested without DNA. The CDR3 is 15 residues long. DNA is not recorded here. Germline V gene data show CDR1 as MNHNS and CDR2 as SASEGT. CDR3 sequence: CASSEAARHLYGYTF.

The rearrangement joins TRBV9 to TRBJ2-7; the TCRdb D gene call, TRBD2, has no DNA to confirm it. The CDR3 spans 16 residues. Nucleotide data are not available. CDR1 is SGDLS, CDR2 YYNGEE, per germline. This CDR3 reads CASSVDPAPERNEQYF.

Its frequency marks this clone as medium-sized. This rearrangement joins TRBV5-1 to TRBJ2-1; no DNA is available, so the TRBD2 call from TCRdb remains unchecked. This CDR3 contains 15 residues. DNA is not on record. Germline CDR1 SGHRS, CDR2 YFSETQ. CDR3 sequence: CASSSQRGSYNEQFF.

The chain employs TRBV5-1 and TRBJ2-1; checking the TCRdb D call of TRBD2 is not possible without DNA. Germline V CDR1 and CDR2: SGHRS, YFSETQ. There are 13 residues in the CDR3. No nucleotide data were recorded. Here the CDR3 reads CASSLGLYNEQFF.

V is TRBV9 and J is TRBJ2-5; TCRdb calls TRBD1, which cannot be checked without DNA. Germline V lookup: CDR1 SGDLS, CDR2 YYNGEE. The CDR3 consists of 15 residues. DNA is not recorded here. The CDR3 sequence is CASSVGQGGGETQYF.

V and J are TRBV5-6 and TRBJ1-2; TCRdb lists TRBD1, though no DNA is available to test this call. The CDR3 consists of 15 residues. There is no recorded DNA. Germline V CDR1 and CDR2: SGHDT, YYEEEE. The CDR3 spells CASSLAVRVLHGYTF.

This clone is medium-sized by frequency. The chain joins TRBV7-9 to TRBJ2-2. The germline V gene encodes CDR1 SEHNR and CDR2 FQNEAQ (reference sequence). The CDR3 sequence is 11 residues long. This entry has no DNA. The CDR3 loop is CASSHWGELFF.

Frequency places this clone as medium-sized. The chain carries TRBV14 and TRBJ2-2; TCRdb calls TRBD2, which cannot be checked without DNA. Germline loops: CDR1 SGHDN, CDR2 FVKESK. The CDR3 runs 15 residues. Only the protein is on record. The CDR3 loop reads CASSQMRHYTGELFF. The full variable domain, rest sourced from reference TRBV14 and TRBJ2-2, is EAGVTQFPSHSVIEKGQTVTLRCDPISGHDNLYWYRRVMGKEIKFLLHFVKESKQDESGMPNNRFLAERTGGTYSTLKVQPAELEDSGVYFCASSQMRHYTGELFFGEGSRLTVL.

This clone is medium-sized by frequency. V usage is TRBV4-1 and J usage is TRBJ1-1. This CDR3 contains 15 residues. No DNA is listed. Germline CDR1 MGHRA, CDR2 YSYEKL. The CDR3 sequence is CASSQERGTGTEAFF.

This clone is medium-sized by frequency. The chain couples TRBV5-5 to TRBJ2-3; as DNA is missing, the TRBD2 call by TCRdb cannot be tested. The CDR3 runs 13 residues. Nucleotide data are not available. Germline V lookup: CDR1 SGHKS, CDR2 YYEKEE (reference sequence). CDR3 protein: CASSRLAADTQYF.

This chain uses TRBV7-2 with TRBJ1-4; TCRdb calls TRBD1, which cannot be checked without DNA. Germline values: CDR1 SGHTA, CDR2 FQGNSA. The CDR3 totals 16 residues. No DNA has been recorded. The CDR3 is CASSLAVDRGNEKLFF.

Judged by frequency, this clone is medium-sized (0.01 to 0.1%). The gene calls are TRBV6-5 and TRBJ1-5. CDR3 length equals 14 residues. There is no recorded DNA. The V gene's germline CDR1 is MNHEY and CDR2 SVGAGI. CDR3 sequence: CASSAGLMNQPQHF.

Its frequency marks this clone as medium-sized (0.01 to 0.1%). The chain uses TRBV4-3 and TRBJ2-1; TCRdb's D gene call, TRBD2, goes unchecked for lack of DNA. This CDR3 region has 15 residues. No DNA appears here. CDR1 and CDR2 from the germline V gene are LGHNA and YSLEER. The CDR3: CASSQDQREYNEQFF.

The chain links TRBV5-6 to TRBJ2-5; TCRdb's D call of TRBD2 is untestable without DNA. The CDR3 covers 17 residues. A DNA sequence was not provided. Germline V gives CDR1 SGHDT, CDR2 YYEEEE. This CDR3 reads CASSFLFPPLEGETQYF.

The genes are TRBV12-5 and TRBJ2-7. CDR1 and CDR2 from the germline V gene are LGHNT and FRNRAP. The CDR3 loop spans 13 amino acids. This entry has no DNA. CDR3 amino acids: CASGLYGGTGQYF.

This clone is classed as large by frequency. The chain uses TRBV6-5 and TRBJ1-2. In germline, CDR1 is MNHEY, CDR2 SVGAGI. This CDR3 has 14 residues. There is no recorded DNA. CDR3 protein: CASSYEADVYGYTF.

This clone shows up as medium-sized (0.01 to 0.1%) by frequency. This sequence joins TRBV4-3 and TRBJ1-2; absent DNA, TCRdb's TRBD1 call cannot be checked. Germline V CDR1 and CDR2: LGHNA, YSLEER. The CDR3 covers 15 residues. No coding sequence is recorded. This CDR3 is CASSQGLGVGYGYTF.

J is TRBJ2-3 and V is TRBV7-2; the D call of TRBD1 rests on TCRdb alone, since no DNA is present to check it. The germline V gene has CDR1 SGHTA and CDR2 FQGNSA. The CDR3 contains 12 residues. No DNA was logged. The CDR3 loop is CASGLFTDTQYF.

The chain is built from TRBV27 and TRBJ1-6; the TRBD1 assignment by TCRdb is unverifiable without DNA. CDR1 MNHEY and CDR2 SMNVEV come from the germline V gene (reference sequence). This CDR3 has 14 amino acids. DNA is not on record. The CDR3 is CASSSGTGSSPLHF.

This clone is deemed medium-sized by its frequency. The CDR3 sequence is CASSAGGGYNEQFF. The chain employs TRBV2 and TRBJ2-1; TCRdb reports TRBD2, a call that lacks DNA to check it against. Germline loops: CDR1 SNHLY, CDR2 FYNNEI. The CDR3 runs to 14 residues. DNA is not on record.

The chain carries TRBV29-1 and TRBJ1-2. The CDR3 has 12 amino acids. No coding sequence is recorded. From germline, CDR1 is SQVTM and CDR2 ANQGSEA. CDR3 protein: CSVGSGEDGYTF.

The CDR3 loop is CAISGSTGAYEQYF. The chain uses TRBV10-3 and TRBJ2-7; the D gene TCRdb calls, TRBD2, cannot be checked with no DNA. The CDR3 is 14 residues long. The DNA is not on file. Germline assignment: CDR1 ENHRY and CDR2 SYGVKD.